The subject of this entry is one T cell receptor (beta chain). The sample originates from a study of blood T cell repertoires in COVID-19. Study-level information: Sites across the United States, Italy and Spain contributed samples from acute and convalescent COVID-19. T cells, B-cell-depleted T cells, or PBMCs supplied cDNA or gDNA.

V gave up 8 bases and J gave up 8 bases; unmatched junction bases: 15. The CDR3 sequence is 15 residues long. Germline V gene data show CDR1 as MNHEY and CDR2 as SVGAGI. Authors' processing steps: Estimates of nucleated cell counts were drawn from the amplification of reference gene primers. Clones were sequenced by immunoSEQ multiplex PCR, and TCRdb holds only the in-frame ones, with some missing. From that table come the V and J calls and clone size; the DNA was used to work out D and trimming. The table records roughly 66,000 clones, 82% of them present only once. The chain recombines TRBV6-5 with TRBJ2-7, with 10 bases identical to TRBD2. The TCR was taken from a man aged 60 to 69 with acute or convalescent COVID-19. The sequenced material came from peripheral blood. In DNA form, the CDR3 reads TGTGCCAGCGAACCGCTAGCGGGGGAGGCCAGTAAGCAGTACTTC. It yields the protein CASEPLAGEASKQYF.